Listed here are 8 T cell receptor beta chains from one sample, sequenced in a study of cytomegalovirus exposure and HLA in healthy donors. PCR primers comprised 60 Vbeta and 13 Jbeta primers. The method was immunoSEQ multiplex PCR; TCRdb's version includes in-frame clones alone and lacks a portion of them. The sample's table shows roughly 57,000 clones. The sample taken for sequencing was PBMCs. These receptors came from a young man in good health and CMV-seropositive.

The chain is built from TRBV7-3 and TRBJ2-3, with D unresolved. CDR3 length equals 15 residues. The ends were cut back, 0 bases at V and 4 bases at J, with 11 bases in the middle. Germline CDR1 SGHTA, CDR2 FQGTGA. For the CDR3, the DNA is TGTGCCAGCAGCTTAACGTTAATCGCGTCAGATACGCAGTATTTT. Its protein product is CASSLTLIASDTQYF.

V and J are TRBV6-1 and TRBJ2-5; TRBD2 matches 14 bases. CDR1 is MNHNS, CDR2 SASEGT, per germline. This CDR3 region has 15 residues. V was clipped by 4 bases and J by 2 bases; unmatched bases: 0. CDR3 protein: CASSGLAGGQETQYF. The DNA of the CDR3 is TGTGCCAGCAGTGGACTAGCGGGAGGGCAAGAGACCCAGTACTTC.

J is TRBJ1-2 and V is TRBV2; D gene uncertain. Trimming took 8 bases from V and 8 from J, leaving 15 bases between them. The CDR3 runs to 12 residues. CDR1 is SNHLY, CDR2 FYNNEI, per germline. CDR3 amino acids: CASRGGGGGYTF. The CDR3 DNA sequence: TGTGCCAGCCGGGGAGGCGGTGGAGGCTACACCTTC.

V usage is TRBV4-1 and J usage is TRBJ2-7; D perhaps matches TRBD2 (5 bases). V was clipped by 0 bases and J by 2 bases, with 17 bases between them. Germline assignment: CDR1 MGHRA and CDR2 YSYEKL. The CDR3 spans 17 residues. The CDR3 protein is CASSQDRDYLAPYEQYF. CDR3 sequence (DNA): TGCGCCAGCAGCCAAGATCGTGACTATCTTGCCCCCTACGAGCAGTACTTC.

Points on this clone: A junction end diverges from the germline sequence, so it may reflect a read error. Other DNA sequences in the same sample also yield this CDR3. The V and J genes are TRBV6-1 and TRBJ2-7, with 7 bases lining up with TRBD1. Germline V gives CDR1 MNHNS, CDR2 SASEGT. This CDR3 contains 14 residues. The CDR3 region is CASSENRGSYEQYF. CDR3 nucleotide sequence: TGCGCCAGCAGTGAAAACAGGGGTTCCTACGAGCAGTACTTC.

V gene TRBV5-1 combines with J gene TRBJ2-7; 7 positions match TRBD2. The V gene's germline CDR1 is SGHRS and CDR2 YFSETQ. CDR3 size: 16 residues. The V segment lost 0 bases and the J segment 6 bases; nucleotides outside the gene matches: 12. DNA for the CDR3: TGCGCCAGCAGCTTGGAAGGTAGCGGGCCCTTTGTCGAGCAGTACTTC. This encodes CASSLEGSGPFVEQYF.

The V call is TRBV2, the J call TRBJ1-5; D perhaps matches TRBD1 (5 bases). In germline, CDR1 is SNHLY, CDR2 FYNNEI. This CDR3 has 17 amino acids. Trimming took 6 bases from V and 1 from J, leaving 19 bases between them. The CDR3 coding sequence is TGTGCCAGCAGCCCCTCTGGGGGGAGGGGAAGCAATCAGCCCCAGCATTTT. Its protein product is CASSPSGGRGSNQPQHF.

This chain joins TRBV13 and TRBJ2-7; 12 positions match TRBD2. Germline values: CDR1 PRHDT, CDR2 FYEKMQ (reference sequence). The CDR3 covers 15 residues. With 0 bases clipped from V and 4 bases from J, the junction kept 1 base outside the gene matches. The DNA of the CDR3 is TGTGCCAGCAGCTTAGGGACTAGCGGGAGATACGAGCAGTACTTC. It yields the protein CASSLGTSGRYEQYF.